This entry lists 21 T cell receptor beta chains sequenced from one sample in a study of radiation and T cells in renal cell carcinoma. Time point reported: blood 2 weeks post-SBRT. Regarding treatment: 15 Gy SBRT to primary tumor, nephrectomy 4 weeks later. Clones were read by immunoSEQ multiplex PCR, and TCRdb kept only the in-frame ones, dropping some. The sample lists roughly 120,000 clones, 81% seen once, with 1.9% in the top ten. This material consisted of blood, taken from a patient whose treatment included radiotherapy and nephrectomy. These receptors were taken from a woman aged 55-70 years with renal cell carcinoma.

This chain joins TRBV5-1 and TRBJ2-7; tentatively, D is TRBD1 (6 bases). V was trimmed by 4 bases and J by 4 bases, leaving 15 bases between them. There are 14 residues in the CDR3. The germline gives CDR1 SGHRS, CDR2 YFSETQ. CDR3 residues: CASSRAGTQYEQYF. The DNA of the CDR3 is TGCGCCAGCAGCCGGGCCGGGACACAATACGAGCAGTACTTC.

The V gene is TRBV19, the J gene TRBJ2-1; D not certain. The germline CDR1 and CDR2 sequences are LNHDA and SQIVND (reference sequence). Trimming left V 1 base short and J 0 bases short, with 7 bases between. The CDR3 totals 15 residues. CDR3 residues: CASSIADTSYNEQFF. DNA for the CDR3: TGTGCCAGTAGTATAGCGGATACCTCCTACAATGAGCAGTTCTTC. The full variable domain, rest sourced from reference TRBV19 and TRBJ2-1, is DGGITQSPKYLFRKEGQNVTLSCEQNLNHDAMYWYRQDPGQGLRLIYYSQIVNDFQKGDIAEGYSVSREKKESFPLTVTSAQKNPTAFYLCASSIADTSYNEQFFGPGTRLTVL.

The CDR3 sequence is CASSEGDRRNMNTEAFF. The CDR3 DNA reads as TGTGCCAGCAGCGAGGGGGACAGGAGAAACATGAACACTGAAGCTTTCTTT. The V call is TRBV9, the J call TRBJ1-1; 8 bases agree with TRBD1. The CDR3 runs 17 residues. Trimming cost V 3 bases and J 0 bases; bases outside gene matches: 10. From germline, CDR1 is SGDLS and CDR2 YYNGEE.

This clone was recorded once. V gene TRBV6-6 combines with J gene TRBJ2-1; D is unresolved. The germline V gene has CDR1 MNHNY and CDR2 SVGAGI (reference sequence). Trimming pared 0 bases from V and 8 bases from J, leaving 17 bases between. The CDR3 consists of 16 residues. CDR3 region: CASSYSSPVRYDEQFF. CDR3 in DNA: TGTGCCAGCAGTTACTCTAGTCCGGTTAGGTACGATGAGCAGTTCTTC.

The chain combines TRBV28 with TRBJ1-2; 11 nucleotides align to TRBD1. The J segment lost 8 bases and the V segment lost 2 bases, leaving 7 bases of the junction unmatched. CDR1 MDHEN and CDR2 SYDVKM come from the germline V gene. CDR3 size: 15 residues. The CDR3: CASSLTGTGGWGYTF. The DNA of the CDR3 is TGTGCCAGCAGTTTAACCGGGACAGGGGGATGGGGCTACACCTTC.

V and J are TRBV9 and TRBJ1-2; no reliable D call. The V end was cut by 0 bases, the J end by 2 bases, with 11 bases between. The CDR3 spans 15 residues. Germline CDR1 and CDR2: SGDLS and YYNGEE. The chain's CDR3 is CASSVGLRENYGYTF. The DNA for the CDR3 is TGTGCCAGCAGCGTAGGATTAAGGGAGAACTATGGCTACACCTTC.

The J gene is TRBJ2-7, the V gene TRBV7-2, with no clear D. Germline lookup yields CDR1 SGHTA and CDR2 FQGNSA. The CDR3 runs 13 residues. Between the trimmed V and J ends, which lost 3 bases and 2 bases, there was a span of 8 bases. For the CDR3, the DNA is TGTGCCAGCAGCTTCCCGGGCGCCTACGAGCAGTACTTC. Translated, it gives CASSFPGAYEQYF.

The gene calls are TRBV6-1 and TRBJ1-5, with D possibly being TRBD1 (6 bases). The CDR3 runs to 14 residues. The germline gives CDR1 MNHNS, CDR2 SASEGT. Trimming pared 2 bases from V and 7 bases from J, leaving 12 bases between. CDR3 protein: CASSEQGPGQPQHF. CDR3 in DNA: TGTGCCAGCAGTGAACAGGGGCCTGGCCAGCCCCAGCATTTT.

This chain connects TRBV5-1 to TRBJ1-1, with 7 bases lining up with TRBD1. The J segment lost 7 bases and the V segment lost 4 bases, leaving 10 bases of the junction unmatched. This CDR3 comprises 14 residues. Germline-derived CDR1 and CDR2 are SGHRS and YFSETQ. The CDR3 bases are TGCGCCAGCAGCACGACAGGGCCACTTGATGAAGCTTTCTTT. As protein: CASSTTGPLDEAFF.

The chain couples TRBV6-6 to TRBJ2-5; the D gene is possibly TRBD1 (6 bases). Deletions cut 0 bases from V and 4 bases from J, with 9 bases between. CDR1 is MNHNY, CDR2 SVGAGI, per germline (reference sequence). The CDR3 covers 14 residues. The CDR3 DNA sequence: TGTGCCAGCAGTTACTCGAACAGGGCAGAGACCCAGTACTTC. Translated: CASSYSNRAETQYF.

The rearrangement joins TRBV14 to TRBJ1-4; D might be TRBD1 (6 bases). There are 13 residues in the CDR3. V lost 4 bases, J lost 6 bases, and 9 bases lay in between. Germline CDR1 reads SGHDN; CDR2 reads FVKESK. The CDR3 reads CASSRGGDEKLFF. The CDR3 coding sequence is TGTGCCAGCAGCCGAGGGGGTGATGAAAAACTGTTTTTT.

This sequence joins TRBV7-9 and TRBJ1-2; D may be TRBD1 (6 bases). Trimming took off 8 bases at V and 3 bases at J, with 22 bases between the two ends. Germline V gene lookup returns CDR1 SEHNR and CDR2 FQNEAQ (reference sequence). The CDR3 has 16 amino acids. CDR3 loop: CASDTPRRQEYYGYTF. The CDR3 nucleotides read TGTGCCAGCGACACACCTCGACGACAGGAGTACTATGGCTACACCTTC.

The chain has TRBV19 and TRBJ2-1; the D gene is possibly TRBD1 (6 bases). The CDR3 is made up of 14 amino acids. The germline gives CDR1 LNHDA, CDR2 SQIVND (reference sequence). V lost 10 bases to trimming and J lost 0 bases, with 13 bases between them. The CDR3 sequence: CATLPRGSYNEQFF. CDR3 in DNA: TGTGCCACCCTCCCCAGGGGCTCCTACAATGAGCAGTTCTTC. Filled out from reference TRBV19 and TRBJ2-1, the complete variable domain reads DGGITQSPKYLFRKEGQNVTLSCEQNLNHDAMYWYRQDPGQGLRLIYYSQIVNDFQKGDIAEGYSVSREKKESFPLTVTSAQKNPTAFYLCATLPRGSYNEQFFGPGTRLTVL.

V and J are TRBV2 and TRBJ1-5, with D possibly being TRBD1 (5 bases). V lost 7 bases, J lost 0 bases, and 10 bases lay in between. This CDR3 is 14 amino acids long. CDR1 is SNHLY and CDR2 is FYNNEI in the germline V gene. This CDR3 is CASTGTNSNQPQHF. DNA for the CDR3: TGTGCCAGCACAGGGACGAATAGCAATCAGCCCCAGCATTTT.

The chain recombines TRBV29-1 with TRBJ2-7; 8 positions match TRBD1. V lost 0 bases to trimming and J lost 3 bases; unmatched junction nucleotides: 1. CDR1 is SQVTM, CDR2 ANQGSEA, per germline. The CDR3 contains 13 residues. The CDR3 is CSVEEQGGYEQYF. CDR3 DNA: TGCAGCGTTGAAGAACAGGGGGGCTACGAGCAGTACTTC.

This clone came up once. The chain uses TRBV9 and TRBJ1-6; D is unresolved. Germline V CDR1 and CDR2: SGDLS, YYNGEE. Trimming pared 0 bases from V and 10 bases from J, leaving 11 bases between. The CDR3 runs to 14 residues. The CDR3 DNA sequence: TGTGCCAGCAGCGTAGGACCCCTGGACTCACCCCTCCACTTT. Translating gives CASSVGPLDSPLHF.

This chain joins TRBV6-1 and TRBJ2-3; D is perhaps TRBD2 (7 bases). The V gene's germline CDR1 is MNHNS and CDR2 SASEGT. This CDR3 comprises 15 residues. Trimming stripped 11 bases from V and 1 base from J, with 19 bases between. The CDR3 DNA is TGTGCCCGCGGGGGCGGGGGTAAAGGCACAGATACGCAGTATTTT. It encodes CARGGGGKGTDTQYF.

The chain has TRBV4-1 and TRBJ1-2, with D possibly matching TRBD1 (5 bases). Trimming shortened V by 1 base and J by 4 bases, and 13 bases separated the two germline ends. The CDR3 has 15 residues. Germline loops: CDR1 MGHRA, CDR2 YSYEKL. The CDR3 sequence is CASSQAQGNVYGYTF. Here the CDR3 DNA reads TGCGCCAGCAGCCAAGCCCAGGGCAACGTCTATGGCTACACCTTC.

The chain joins TRBV7-3 to TRBJ2-3; maybe TRBD2 (6 bases). Germline-derived CDR1 and CDR2 are SGHTA and FQGTGA. V was shortened by 2 bases and J by 5 bases, with 14 bases between the two germline ends. The CDR3 totals 15 residues. As DNA, the CDR3 is TGTGCCAGCAGCTTATACGCGGGATTTGGAGATACGCAGTATTTT. This encodes CASSLYAGFGDTQYF.

The rearrangement links TRBV27 to TRBJ2-2; D not resolved. With 7 bases removed from V and 1 base from J, the gap between germline ends came to 22 bases. The CDR3 totals 18 residues. Germline V gene sequence: CDR1 MNHEY, CDR2 SMNVEV (reference sequence). CDR3: CASTFLPPVTWNTGELFF. DNA for the CDR3: TGTGCCAGCACCTTCTTACCCCCGGTCACTTGGAACACCGGGGAGCTGTTTTTT.

This chain uses TRBV11-1 with TRBJ2-1, with TRBD1 as a possible D gene (5 bases). This CDR3 has 15 residues. The germline V gene has CDR1 SGHAT and CDR2 FQDESV (reference sequence). V dropped 4 bases and J dropped 0 bases, with 10 bases sitting between them. The CDR3: CASSSDRTSYNEQFF. The CDR3 nucleotides read TGTGCCAGCAGCTCCGACAGAACCTCCTACAATGAGCAGTTCTTC.